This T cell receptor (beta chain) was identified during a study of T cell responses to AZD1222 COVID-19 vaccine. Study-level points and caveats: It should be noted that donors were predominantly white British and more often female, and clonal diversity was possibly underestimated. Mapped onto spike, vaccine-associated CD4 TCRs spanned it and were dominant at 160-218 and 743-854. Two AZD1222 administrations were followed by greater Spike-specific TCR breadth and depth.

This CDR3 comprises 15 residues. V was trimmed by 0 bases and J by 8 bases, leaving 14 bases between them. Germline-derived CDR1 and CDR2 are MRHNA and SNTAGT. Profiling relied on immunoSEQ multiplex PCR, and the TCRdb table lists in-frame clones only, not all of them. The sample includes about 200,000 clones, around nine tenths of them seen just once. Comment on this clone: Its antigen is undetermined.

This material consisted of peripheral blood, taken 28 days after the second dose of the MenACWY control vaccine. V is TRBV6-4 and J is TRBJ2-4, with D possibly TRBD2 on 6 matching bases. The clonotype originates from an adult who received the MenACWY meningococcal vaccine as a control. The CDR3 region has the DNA TGTGCCAGCAGTGACTCTGGAGGGGTGGGGGACATTCAGTACTTC. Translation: CASSDSGGVGDIQYF.